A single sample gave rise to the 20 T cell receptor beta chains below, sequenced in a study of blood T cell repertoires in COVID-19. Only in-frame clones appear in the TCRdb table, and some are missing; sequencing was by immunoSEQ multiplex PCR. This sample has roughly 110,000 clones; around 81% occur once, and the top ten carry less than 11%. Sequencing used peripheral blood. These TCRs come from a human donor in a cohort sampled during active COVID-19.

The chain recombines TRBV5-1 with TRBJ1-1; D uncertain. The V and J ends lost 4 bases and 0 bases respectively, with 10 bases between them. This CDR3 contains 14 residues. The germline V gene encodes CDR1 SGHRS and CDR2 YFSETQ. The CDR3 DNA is TGCGCCAGCAGCCCGACGGGTTTGAACACTGAAGCTTTCTTT. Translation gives CASSPTGLNTEAFF.

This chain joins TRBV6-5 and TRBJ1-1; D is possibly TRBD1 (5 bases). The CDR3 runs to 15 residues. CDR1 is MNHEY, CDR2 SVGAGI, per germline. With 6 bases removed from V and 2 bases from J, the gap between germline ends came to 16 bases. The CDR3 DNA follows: TGTGCCAGCAGCTGGGGCGCAGGGCTTAACACTGAAGCTTTCTTT. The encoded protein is CASSWGAGLNTEAFF.

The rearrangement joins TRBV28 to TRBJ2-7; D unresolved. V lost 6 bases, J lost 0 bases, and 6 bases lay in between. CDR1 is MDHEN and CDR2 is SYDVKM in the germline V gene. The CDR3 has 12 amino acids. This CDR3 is CASRASSYEQYF. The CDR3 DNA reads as TGTGCCAGCAGGGCTAGCTCCTACGAGCAGTACTTC.

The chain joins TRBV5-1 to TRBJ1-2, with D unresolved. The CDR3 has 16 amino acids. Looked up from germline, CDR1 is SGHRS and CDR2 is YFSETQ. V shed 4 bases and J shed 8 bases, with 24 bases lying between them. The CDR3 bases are TGCGCCAGCAGCCCGGATGCGGGGAGACCAGGAGACGGCTACACCTTC. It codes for CASSPDAGRPGDGYTF.

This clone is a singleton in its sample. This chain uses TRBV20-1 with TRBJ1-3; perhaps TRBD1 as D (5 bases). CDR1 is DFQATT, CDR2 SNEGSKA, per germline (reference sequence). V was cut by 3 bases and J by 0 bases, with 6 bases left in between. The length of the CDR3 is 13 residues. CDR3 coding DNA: TGCAGTGCTAGTACAGGCTCTGGAAACACCATATATTTT. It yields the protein CSASTGSGNTIYF.

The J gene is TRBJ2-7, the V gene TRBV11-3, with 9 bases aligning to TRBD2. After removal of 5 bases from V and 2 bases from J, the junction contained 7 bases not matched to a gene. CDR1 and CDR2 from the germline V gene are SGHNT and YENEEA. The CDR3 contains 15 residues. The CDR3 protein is CASSQGSSGAYEQYF. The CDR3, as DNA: TGTGCCAGCAGCCAAGGCTCTAGCGGGGCCTACGAGCAGTACTTC.

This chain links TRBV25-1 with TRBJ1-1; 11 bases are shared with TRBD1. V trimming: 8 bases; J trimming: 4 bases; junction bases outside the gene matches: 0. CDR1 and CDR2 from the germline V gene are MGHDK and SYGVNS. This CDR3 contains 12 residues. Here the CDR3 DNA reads TGTGCCAGCGGACAGGGGGCCACTGAAGCTTTCTTT. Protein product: CASGQGATEAFF.

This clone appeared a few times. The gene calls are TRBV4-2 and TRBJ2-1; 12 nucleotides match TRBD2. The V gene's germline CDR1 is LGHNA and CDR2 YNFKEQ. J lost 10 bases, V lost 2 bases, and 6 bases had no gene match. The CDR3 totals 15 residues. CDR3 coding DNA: TGTGCCAGCAGCCAACTAGCGGGAGGGCCGGGGGAGCAGTTCTTC. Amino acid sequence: CASSQLAGGPGEQFF.

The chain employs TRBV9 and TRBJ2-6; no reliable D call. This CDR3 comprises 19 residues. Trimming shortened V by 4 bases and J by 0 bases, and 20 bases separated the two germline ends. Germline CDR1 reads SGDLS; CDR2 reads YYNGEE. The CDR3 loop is CASSHVEGTANSGANVLTF. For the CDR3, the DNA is TGTGCCAGCAGCCACGTAGAAGGAACAGCTAACTCTGGGGCCAACGTCCTGACTTTC.

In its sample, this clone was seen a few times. CDR3 amino acids: CASSRMDRGLEQYF. The CDR3 DNA is TGTGCCAGCAGCCGAATGGACAGGGGGCTCGAGCAGTACTTC. The chain couples TRBV11-2 to TRBJ2-7; 11 nucleotides match TRBD1. Trimming at V came to 5 bases and at J to 6 bases, leaving 6 bases not matched to a gene. CDR1 SGHAT and CDR2 FQNNGV come from the germline V gene. This CDR3 has 14 amino acids.

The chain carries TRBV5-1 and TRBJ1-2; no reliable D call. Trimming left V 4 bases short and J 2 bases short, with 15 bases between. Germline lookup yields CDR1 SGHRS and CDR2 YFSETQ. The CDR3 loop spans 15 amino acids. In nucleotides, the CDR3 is TGCGCCAGCAGCGACACCACTGCGAACAACTATGGCTACACCTTC. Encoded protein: CASSDTTANNYGYTF.

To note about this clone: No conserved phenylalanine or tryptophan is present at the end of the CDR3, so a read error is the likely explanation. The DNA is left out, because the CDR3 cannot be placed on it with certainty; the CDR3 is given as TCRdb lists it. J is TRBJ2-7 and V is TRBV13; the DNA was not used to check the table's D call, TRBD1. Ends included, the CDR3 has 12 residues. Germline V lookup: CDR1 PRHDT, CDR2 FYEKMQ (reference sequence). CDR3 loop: CASSLRDSAYGI.

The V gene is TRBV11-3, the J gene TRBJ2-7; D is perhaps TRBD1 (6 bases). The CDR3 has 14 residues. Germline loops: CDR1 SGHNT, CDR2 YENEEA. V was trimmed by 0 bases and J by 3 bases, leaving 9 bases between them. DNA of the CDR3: TGTGCCAGCAGCTTAGACACAGGGAACTACGAGCAGTACTTC. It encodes CASSLDTGNYEQYF.

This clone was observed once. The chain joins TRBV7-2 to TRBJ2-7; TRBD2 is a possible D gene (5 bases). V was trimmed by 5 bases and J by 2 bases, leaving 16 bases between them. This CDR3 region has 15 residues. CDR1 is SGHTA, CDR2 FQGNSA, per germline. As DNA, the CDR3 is TGTGCCAGCAGCCCCGTGGGAGAGTTCCCCTACGAGCAGTACTTC. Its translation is CASSPVGEFPYEQYF.

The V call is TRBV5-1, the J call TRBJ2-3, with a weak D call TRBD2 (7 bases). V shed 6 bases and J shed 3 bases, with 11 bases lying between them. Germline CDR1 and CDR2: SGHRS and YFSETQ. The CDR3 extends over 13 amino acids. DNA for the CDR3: TGCGCCAGCAAAAGGGGGGGTACAGATACGCAGTATTTT. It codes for CASKRGGTDTQYF.

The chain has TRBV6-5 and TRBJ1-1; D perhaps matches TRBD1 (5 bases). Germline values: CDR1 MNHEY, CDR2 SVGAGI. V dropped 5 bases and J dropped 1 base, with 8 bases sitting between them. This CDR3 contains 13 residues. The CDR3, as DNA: TGTGCCAGCAGTCGGACATCGAACACTGAAGCTTTCTTT. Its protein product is CASSRTSNTEAFF.

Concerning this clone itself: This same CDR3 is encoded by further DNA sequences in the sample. CDR3 DNA: TGTGCCTGGGGGAGAAACACCGGGGAGCTGTTTTTT. Its protein is CAWGRNTGELFF. This chain joins TRBV30 and TRBJ2-2; TRBD2 is a possible D gene (5 bases). V was clipped by 5 bases and J by 2 bases, with 6 bases between them. The length of the CDR3 is 12 residues. Germline CDR1 reads GTSNPN; CDR2 reads SVGIG (reference sequence).

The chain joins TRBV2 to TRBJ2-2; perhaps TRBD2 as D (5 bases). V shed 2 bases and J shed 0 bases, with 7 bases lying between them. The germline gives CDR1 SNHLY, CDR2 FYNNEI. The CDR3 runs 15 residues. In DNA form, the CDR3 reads TGTGCCAGCAGTGAAAAGCGGCCGAACACCGGGGAGCTGTTTTTT. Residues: CASSEKRPNTGELFF.

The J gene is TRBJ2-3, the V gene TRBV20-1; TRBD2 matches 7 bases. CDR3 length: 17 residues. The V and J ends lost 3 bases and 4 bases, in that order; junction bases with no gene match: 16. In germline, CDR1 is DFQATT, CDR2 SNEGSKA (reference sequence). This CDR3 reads CSASYVRRGGDPDTQYF. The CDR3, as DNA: TGCAGTGCTAGTTATGTTCGGCGCGGGGGAGATCCAGATACGCAGTATTTT.

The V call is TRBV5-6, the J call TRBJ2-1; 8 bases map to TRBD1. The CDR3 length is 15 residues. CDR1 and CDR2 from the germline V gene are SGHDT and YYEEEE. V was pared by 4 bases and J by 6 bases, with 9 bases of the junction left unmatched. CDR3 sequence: CASSTTLTGGNEQFF. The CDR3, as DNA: TGTGCCAGCAGCACAACCTTAACAGGGGGCAATGAGCAGTTCTTC.